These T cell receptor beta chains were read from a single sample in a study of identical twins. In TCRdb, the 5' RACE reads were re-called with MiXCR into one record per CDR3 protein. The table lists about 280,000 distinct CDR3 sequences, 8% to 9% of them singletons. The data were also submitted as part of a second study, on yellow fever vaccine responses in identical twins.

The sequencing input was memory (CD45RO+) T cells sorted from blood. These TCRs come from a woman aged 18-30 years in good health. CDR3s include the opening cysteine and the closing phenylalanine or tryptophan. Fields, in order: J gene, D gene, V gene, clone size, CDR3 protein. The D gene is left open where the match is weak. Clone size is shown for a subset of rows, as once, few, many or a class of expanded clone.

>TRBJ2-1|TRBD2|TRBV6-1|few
CASSEGTSGGNEQFF
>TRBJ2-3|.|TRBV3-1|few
CASSQDAVSTDTQYF
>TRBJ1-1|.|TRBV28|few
CASFEGYMNTEAFF
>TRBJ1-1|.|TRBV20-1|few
CSARAMDLMNTEAFF
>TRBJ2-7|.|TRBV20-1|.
CSAVFPWGEDYEQYF
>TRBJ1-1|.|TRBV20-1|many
CSARGFQGFDTEAFF
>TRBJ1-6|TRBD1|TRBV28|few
CASRRQGSSYNSPLHF
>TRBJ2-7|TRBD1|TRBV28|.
CASSLKWGQGTYEQYF
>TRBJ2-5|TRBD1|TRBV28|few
CASSIQGQETQYF
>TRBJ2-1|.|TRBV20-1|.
CSASFGAAYNEQFF
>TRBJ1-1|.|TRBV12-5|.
CASGLEKGTEAFF
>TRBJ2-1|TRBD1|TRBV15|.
CATSTGQGDYNEQFF
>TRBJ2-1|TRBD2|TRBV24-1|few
CATRGFGLAGNSEQFF